Below, 10 T cell receptor beta chains from the same sample are listed, as sequenced in a study of human T cells and chemical hapten exposure. MiXCR, applied by TCRdb to the RACE reads, yields one record per CDR3 protein. The sample consists of over 35,000 distinct CDR3 sequences, 4% of them appearing once. Described time point: patch test 1, 2 weeks after DPC sensitization. The treatment: therapeutic diphenylcyclopropenone sensitization with weekly scalp DPC. Someone pulled total RNA out of unfractionated whole blood. Sequencing used whole blood, obtained in connection with sensitization to the hapten diphenylcyclopropenone (DPC). All receptors derive from a man aged 50-59 years with alopecia areata. Some clones in this sample may be carry-over from other donors' samples.

This clonotype has at least ten counts. This chain joins TRBV29-1 and TRBJ2-3; the D gene is possibly TRBD2 (5 bases). The V end lost 4 bases, the J end lost 4 bases, and 15 bases lay between the germline ends. This CDR3 has 14 amino acids. Germline V CDR1 and CDR2: SQVTM, ANQGSEA. As DNA, the CDR3 is TGCAGCGTTGCTGGTGGGAGAGGCCCAGATACGCAGTATTTT. It codes for CSVAGGRGPDTQYF.

This clonotype was recorded at least ten times. This chain uses TRBV12-3 or TRBV12-4 with TRBJ2-1; 9 bases line up with TRBD2. Trimming at V came to 11 bases and at J to 0 bases, leaving 8 bases not matched to a gene. The CDR3 contains 15 residues. CDR3 nucleotide sequence: TGTGCCTGCGGGAGGGAGAGAGCCTCCTACAATGAGCAGTTCTTC. It specifies CACGRERASYNEQFF.

This clonotype was recorded at least ten times. The chain carries TRBV7-9 and TRBJ1-1, with unresolved D. The CDR3 is 13 residues long. Germline CDR1 and CDR2: SEHNR and FQNEAQ (reference sequence). Trimming took 2 bases from V and 2 from J, leaving 6 bases between them. CDR3 protein: CASSLSGNTEAFF. CDR3 coding DNA: TGTGCCAGCAGCTTATCAGGCAACACTGAAGCTTTCTTT.

The sample holds many counts of this clonotype. The V call is TRBV28, the J call TRBJ2-3; 10 bases are shared with TRBD2. Germline V gene data show CDR1 as MDHEN and CDR2 as SYDVKM. The CDR3 is made up of 14 amino acids. V was clipped by 7 bases and J by 10 bases; unmatched bases: 11. As DNA, the CDR3 is TGTGCCAGCACCTGGAGCGGGAGGGCCACTCCGCAGTATTTT. Translation gives CASTWSGRATPQYF.

This clonotype occurred many times. The chain recombines TRBV20-1 with TRBJ1-1, with D possibly TRBD1 on 5 matching bases. CDR1 DFQATT and CDR2 SNEGSKA come from the germline V gene (reference sequence). The ends were cut back, 0 bases at V and 5 bases at J, with 13 bases in the middle. This CDR3 comprises 14 residues. For the CDR3, the DNA is TGCAGTGCTAGAGATTGGGGGGTAGGGACTGAAGCTTTCTTT. Translation: CSARDWGVGTEAFF.

This clonotype was seen at least ten times. The rearrangement joins TRBV29-1 to TRBJ2-4; a possible D gene is TRBD2 (6 bases). The CDR3 contains 12 residues. The germline V gene encodes CDR1 SQVTM and CDR2 ANQGSEA. The V and J ends lost 6 bases and 5 bases respectively, with 11 bases between them. This CDR3 reads CSVWEDENIQYF. The CDR3 DNA follows: TGCAGCGTCTGGGAGGATGAAAACATTCAGTACTTC.

This clonotype was seen a handful of times. The chain links TRBV30 to TRBJ2-4; D may be TRBD1 or TRBD2 (5 bases each). This CDR3 has 13 residues. V gave up 5 bases and J gave up 4 bases, with 12 bases separating them. Germline V lookup: CDR1 GTSNPN, CDR2 SVGIG (reference sequence). For the CDR3, the DNA is TGTGCCTGGGCCGGGACGCTGAAAAACATTCAGTACTTC. It yields the protein CAWAGTLKNIQYF. Full variable domain (missing parts from reference TRBV30 and TRBJ2-4): SQTIHQWPATLVQPVGSPLSLECTVEGTSNPNLYWYRQAAGRGLQLLFYSVGIGQISSEVPQNLSASRPQDRQFILSSKKLLLSDSGFYLCAWAGTLKNIQYFGAGTRLSVL.

This clonotype was seen ten or more times. The V gene is TRBV30, the J gene TRBJ1-1; D is uncertain. CDR3 length equals 13 residues. The ends were cut back, 3 bases at V and 0 bases at J, with 8 bases in the middle. Germline CDR1 is GTSNPN and CDR2 is SVGIG (reference sequence). The chain's CDR3 is CAWSALMNTEAFF. As DNA, the CDR3 is TGTGCCTGGAGCGCTCTCATGAACACTGAAGCTTTCTTT.

There are many counts of this clonotype. The chain carries TRBV10-3 and TRBJ2-5, with D hard to call. CDR3 length equals 14 residues. The germline gives CDR1 ENHRY, CDR2 SYGVKD. The V end lost 6 bases, the J end lost 1 base, and 12 bases lay between the germline ends. CDR3 sequence (DNA): TGTGCCATCAGAAGACCGGGCCCCCAAGAGACCCAGTACTTC. Protein sequence: CAIRRPGPQETQYF.

This clonotype was seen at least ten times. V gene TRBV3-1 combines with J gene TRBJ2-2, with D perhaps TRBD1 (5 bases). Per germline, CDR1 LGHDT and CDR2 YNNKEL (reference sequence). The CDR3 runs 14 residues. Between the trimmed V and J ends, which lost 1 base and 3 bases, there was a span of 6 bases. The CDR3 loop is CASSQVGDTGELFF. The CDR3 DNA follows: TGTGCCAGCAGCCAAGTAGGGGACACCGGGGAGCTGTTTTTT.